This is a list of T cell receptor beta chains from one sample in a study of HIV-infected patients and healthy controls. TCRdb redid the calling of the 5' RACE reads with MiXCR, one entry per CDR3 protein. Among nearly 25,000 distinct CDR3 sequences listed, under 9% were seen once. Sequences were obtained from blood. These receptors all come from an adult in good health. Both conserved end residues are part of each CDR3. D genes are given only for firm matches. Only some rows state a clone size, as once, few, many or a class for expanded clones.

DNA | CDR3 | J | D | V | size
TGTGCCAGCAGCCCTCCCGAGGGAGGCAATCAGCCCCAGCATTTT | CASSPPEGGNQPQHF | TRBJ1-5 | . | TRBV28 | few
TGTGCCAGCAGTGAGCGGGGGGGCGGAGAGACCCAGTACTTC | CASSERGGGETQYF | TRBJ2-5 | TRBD2 | TRBV25-1 | many
TGTGCCAGCAGTACGGCCGCCTCTCATACGCAGTATTTT | CASSTAASHTQYF | TRBJ2-3 | . | TRBV6-2/TRBV6-3 | many
TGTGCCTGGAGTGTTGGGGGGAGGACGGATGGCTACACCTTC | CAWSVGGRTDGYTF | TRBJ1-2 | . | TRBV30 | many
TGTGCCAGCAGCCTACAGGGGCTCGGGGACGAGCAGTACTTC | CASSLQGLGDEQYF | TRBJ2-7 | TRBD1 | TRBV12-3/TRBV12-4 | many
TGCGCCAGCAGCGGGGGGACAGGCTTGAGCACTGAAGCTTTCTTT | CASSGGTGLSTEAFF | TRBJ1-1 | TRBD1 | TRBV5-1 | few
TGTGCCAGTAGTATTACCGGGACAGCTAGCACAGATACGCAGTATTTT | CASSITGTASTDTQYF | TRBJ2-3 | TRBD1 | TRBV19 | many
TGTGCCAGTAGTGACCGGACAGGGTCAGATACGCAGTATTTT | CASSDRTGSDTQYF | TRBJ2-3 | TRBD1 | TRBV19 | many
TGTGCCAGCAGCCGAGGGGGACAGGGGGCTAGGCACGAGCAGTACTTC | CASSRGGQGARHEQYF | TRBJ2-7 | TRBD1 | TRBV7-2 | many
TGTGCCAGCAGAACAGGGGGCGCCCCTTTTGATACGCAGTATTTT | CASRTGGAPFDTQYF | TRBJ2-3 | TRBD1 | TRBV6-5 | many
TGCAGTGCTGAGGATAGGGGACAGGGTCCTGAAGCTTTCTTT | CSAEDRGQGPEAFF | TRBJ1-1 | TRBD1 | TRBV20-1 | many
TGTGCCAGCAGCCAAGCGGATTCCAAAAACATTCAGTACTTC | CASSQADSKNIQYF | TRBJ2-4 | . | TRBV14 | many
TGTGCCAGCAGTCATTACACCGGACAGGGGGAAACTTTCTTT | CASSHYTGQGETFF | TRBJ1-1 | TRBD1 | TRBV6-1 | many
TGTGCCAGCAGTTATGACAGTAGCACCGGGGAGCTGTTTTTT | CASSYDSSTGELFF | TRBJ2-2 | . | TRBV28 | medium-sized
TGTGCCAGCAGCCTATCGAGGGATCAATCTGAAGCTTTCTTT | CASSLSRDQSEAFF | TRBJ1-1 | . | TRBV7-3 | medium-sized
TGTGCCAGTAGTCTGCCTTGGGCAGGGTCTACCTACAATGAGCAGTTCTTC | CASSLPWAGSTYNEQFF | TRBJ2-1 | . | TRBV19 | many
TGTGCCAGCAGTTTTGGCGCGACAGGGGCTAGCGTAAATGAGCAGTTCTTC | CASSFGATGASVNEQFF | TRBJ2-1 | TRBD1 | TRBV7-9 | .
TGTGCCAGCAGCTTTTACGGACAGAACACTGAAGCTTTCTTT | CASSFYGQNTEAFF | TRBJ1-1 | . | TRBV7-3 | many
TGTGCCAGCAGTGAAACTAGCGGGGGGGCAGATACGCAGTATTTT | CASSETSGGADTQYF | TRBJ2-3 | TRBD2 | TRBV6-4 | many
TGCAGCGTTGAGCCCGCCACAGGGGGCAGCGAGCAGTACTTC | CSVEPATGGSEQYF | TRBJ2-7 | TRBD1 | TRBV29-1 | many
TGTGCCAGCAGCCCCGAGGGGGGGAGCAATCAGCCCCAGCATTTT | CASSPEGGSNQPQHF | TRBJ1-5 | . | TRBV6-4 | .
TGCAGCGTAGGTGAACCTGAGGGGGCTTTCTTT | CSVGEPEGAFF | TRBJ1-1 | . | TRBV29-1 | few
TGTGCCAGCAGTGAAGTGCAGGGCTCTGTTGAAGCTTTCTTT | CASSEVQGSVEAFF | TRBJ1-1 | . | TRBV6-1 | many
TGTGCCAGCAGCTTAGGATTCGGAGACCACACTGAAGCTTTCTTT | CASSLGFGDHTEAFF | TRBJ1-1 | . | TRBV7-3 | many
TGTGCCAGCAGTTTGGCTCCCGGAGCGCGCGAGCAGTACTTC | CASSLAPGAREQYF | TRBJ2-7 | . | TRBV28 | many
TGTGCCAGCTCACCGGCCGAGTGGGACACCATATATTTT | CASSPAEWDTIYF | TRBJ1-3 | . | TRBV18 | few
TGTGCCAGCAGCTTACTCGGACAGGGGGGGAACACCATATATTTT | CASSLLGQGGNTIYF | TRBJ1-3 | TRBD1 | TRBV7-8 | .
TGTGCCAGCCGTCAAGCCCGTTACGACACTGAAGCTTTCTTT | CASRQARYDTEAFF | TRBJ1-1 | . | TRBV6-2/TRBV6-3 | few
TGTGCCAGCCTCATGAAGGACCGCTACGAGCAGTACTTC | CASLMKDRYEQYF | TRBJ2-7 | . | TRBV11-2 | many
TGTGCCAGCAGTTCAGACAGGGACCATACCTACGAGCAGTACTTC | CASSSDRDHTYEQYF | TRBJ2-7 | TRBD1 | TRBV28 | .
TGTGCCAGCAGCCGCGGGGGGGCAGAGACCCAGTACTTC | CASSRGGAETQYF | TRBJ2-5 | TRBD2 | TRBV3-1 | many
TGCGCCAGCAGAGCCGGGACAGGGGGCTCTGGGGCCAACGTCCTGACTTTC | CASRAGTGGSGANVLTF | TRBJ2-6 | TRBD1 | TRBV5-1 | medium-sized
TGTGCCATCAGTGAGCCGCGCGCCGGCACAGATACGCAGTATTTT | CAISEPRAGTDTQYF | TRBJ2-3 | . | TRBV10-3 | .
TGTGCCAGCTCACTCGACAGGGGGCAAGGAAACTATGGCTACACCTTC | CASSLDRGQGNYGYTF | TRBJ1-2 | TRBD1 | TRBV18 | many
TGCGCCAGCAGCTCGATGGGACAGGGTTCTAATGAAAAACTGTTTTTT | CASSSMGQGSNEKLFF | TRBJ1-4 | TRBD1 | TRBV5-1 | many
TGTGCCAGCAGTGATTTTGGCAGGGTAGAACAGCCCCAGCATTTT | CASSDFGRVEQPQHF | TRBJ1-5 | . | TRBV2 | .
TGTGCCAGCAGTTTAAGACAGTCGGATATTAGCAATCAGCCCCAGCATTTT | CASSLRQSDISNQPQHF | TRBJ1-5 | . | TRBV12-3/TRBV12-4 | .
TGCAGTGCCCCGCCGCCGGGTATCACTGAAGCTTTCTTT | CSAPPPGITEAFF | TRBJ1-1 | . | TRBV20-1 | many
TGCAGTGCTTGGACAGGGGAGGGCAATCAGCCCCAGCATTTT | CSAWTGEGNQPQHF | TRBJ1-5 | TRBD1 | TRBV20-1 | .
TGTGCCAGCAGCCCAGAAGGGGCCCAGACCCAGTACTTC | CASSPEGAQTQYF | TRBJ2-5 | . | TRBV7-4 | many
TGCAGCGTCAAGGGACACCAACAAAGCTCCTACGAGCAGTACTTC | CSVKGHQQSSYEQYF | TRBJ2-7 | . | TRBV29-1 | .
TGTGCCAGCAGTTCCCAGGACAGGAACTATGGCTACACCTTC | CASSSQDRNYGYTF | TRBJ1-2 | TRBD1 | TRBV6-1 | many
TGTGCCAGTAGTATCGAAGACAGGGTTAACGAGCCCCAGCATTTT | CASSIEDRVNEPQHF | TRBJ1-5 | TRBD1 | TRBV19 | many
TGCAGCGTTGAAGAAGTCGTACTAGCGGGGACCTACGAGCAGTACTTC | CSVEEVVLAGTYEQYF | TRBJ2-7 | TRBD2 | TRBV29-1 | many
TGCGCCAGCAGCTCATACCCGGACAGAGAAGCTTTCTTT | CASSSYPDREAFF | TRBJ1-1 | . | TRBV5-1 | few
TGTGCCAGCAGCCCTCGGCGGGACTCGGACTCACCCCTCCACTTT | CASSPRRDSDSPLHF | TRBJ1-6 | . | TRBV5-5 | many